The 3 T cell receptor beta chains reported below all come from one sample, sequenced in a study of blood T cell repertoires in COVID-19. Using immunoSEQ multiplex PCR, the repertoire was profiled, and TCRdb retains in-frame clones only, with some absent. The table lists 380,000 or so clones, approximately 86% of them singletons. The sequenced material came from peripheral blood. These receptors were collected from a woman aged 60 to 75 with COVID-19, enrolled during active disease.

The chain couples TRBV7-3 to TRBJ2-3; 9 bases are shared with TRBD2. Germline V gene lookup returns CDR1 SGHTA and CDR2 FQGTGA. The length of the CDR3 is 16 residues. The ends lost 4 bases at V and 0 bases at J; junction bases unmatched: 5. CDR3 DNA: TGTGCCAGCAGCTCGGGACTAGCAGCTAGCACAGATACGCAGTATTTT. Protein sequence: CASSSGLAASTDTQYF.

CDR3 amino acids: CASSYTGGTEAFF. The CDR3 DNA reads TGCGCCAGCAGCTATACTGGCGGCACTGAAGCTTTCTTT. V usage is TRBV5-1 and J usage is TRBJ1-1; D remains unclear. Between the trimmed V and J ends, which lost 3 bases and 4 bases, there was a span of 10 bases. CDR3 length: 13 residues. CDR1 SGHRS and CDR2 YFSETQ come from the germline V gene.

The chain employs TRBV7-8 and TRBJ2-2; D perhaps matches TRBD2 (6 bases). Deletions cut 0 bases from V and 0 bases from J, with 8 bases between. The CDR3 totals 16 residues. Looked up from germline, CDR1 is SGHVS and CDR2 is FQNEAQ. CDR3 nucleotide sequence: TGTGCCAGCAGCTTAGCAGGAGGGGCGAACACCGGGGAGCTGTTTTTT. Amino acids: CASSLAGGANTGELFF.